The TCR beta chain under discussion was sequenced for a study of Tregs in tolerant kidney transplant recipients. Whole-study results and caveats: Expanding Tregs on activated donor B cells appeared to best identify donor-specific TCRbeta clones.

Comment on this clone: As yet, its antigen is unknown.

The CDR3 has 11 residues. Germline CDR1 and CDR2: SNHLY and FYNNEI. V was trimmed by 7 bases and J by 4 bases, leaving 6 bases between them. Sequencing was performed with immunoSEQ multiplex PCR; in TCRdb, only in-frame clones are kept and a portion is missing. The sample lists about 240,000 clones; about four fifths were seen once. Specimen: CD4+ T cells from blood. This TCR was recovered from a human donor in good health. This chain uses TRBV2 with TRBJ2-3; unclear D gene. CDR3 amino acids: CASMFADTQYF. As DNA, the CDR3 is TGTGCCAGCATGTTTGCAGATACGCAGTATTTT.